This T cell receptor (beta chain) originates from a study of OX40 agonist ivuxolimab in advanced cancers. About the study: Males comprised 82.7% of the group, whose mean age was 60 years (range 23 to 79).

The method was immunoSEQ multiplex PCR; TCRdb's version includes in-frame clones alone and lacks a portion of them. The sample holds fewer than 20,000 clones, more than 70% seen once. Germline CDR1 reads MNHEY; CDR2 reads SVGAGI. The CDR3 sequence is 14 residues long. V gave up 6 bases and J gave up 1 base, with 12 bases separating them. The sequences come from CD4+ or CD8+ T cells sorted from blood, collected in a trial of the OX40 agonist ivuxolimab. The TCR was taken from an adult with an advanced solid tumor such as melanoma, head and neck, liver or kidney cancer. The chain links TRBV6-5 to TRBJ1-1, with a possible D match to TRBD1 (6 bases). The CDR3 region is CASRYTGQNTEAFF. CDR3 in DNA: TGTGCCAGCAGATACACAGGGCAGAACACTGAAGCTTTCTTT.